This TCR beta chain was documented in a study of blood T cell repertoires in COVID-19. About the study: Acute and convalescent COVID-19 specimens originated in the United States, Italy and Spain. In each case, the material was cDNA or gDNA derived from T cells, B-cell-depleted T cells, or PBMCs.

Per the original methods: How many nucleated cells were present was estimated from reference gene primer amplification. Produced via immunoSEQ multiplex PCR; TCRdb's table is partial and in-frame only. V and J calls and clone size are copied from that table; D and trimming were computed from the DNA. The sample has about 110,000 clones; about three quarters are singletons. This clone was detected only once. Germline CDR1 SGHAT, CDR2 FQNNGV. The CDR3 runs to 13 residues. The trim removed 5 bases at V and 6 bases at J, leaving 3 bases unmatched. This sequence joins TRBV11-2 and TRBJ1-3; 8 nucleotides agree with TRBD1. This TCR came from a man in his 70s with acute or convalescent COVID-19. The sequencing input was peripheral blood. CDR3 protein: CASSRTGLNTIYF. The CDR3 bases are TGTGCCAGCAGCCGGACAGGGCTAAACACCATATATTTT.